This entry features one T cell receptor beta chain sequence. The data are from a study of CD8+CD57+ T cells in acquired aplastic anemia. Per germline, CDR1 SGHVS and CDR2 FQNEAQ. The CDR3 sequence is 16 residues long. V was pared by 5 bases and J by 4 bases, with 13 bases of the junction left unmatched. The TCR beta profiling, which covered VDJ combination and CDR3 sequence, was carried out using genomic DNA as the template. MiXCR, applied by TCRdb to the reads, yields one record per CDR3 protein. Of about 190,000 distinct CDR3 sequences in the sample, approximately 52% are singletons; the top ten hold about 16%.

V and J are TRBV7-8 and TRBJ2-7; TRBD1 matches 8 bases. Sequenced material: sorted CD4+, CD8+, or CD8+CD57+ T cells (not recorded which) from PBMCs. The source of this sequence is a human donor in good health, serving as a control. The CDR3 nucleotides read TGTGCCAGCAGCCACCGACAGGGGAATTCCCCATACGAGCAGTACTTC. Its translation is CASSHRQGNSPYEQYF.